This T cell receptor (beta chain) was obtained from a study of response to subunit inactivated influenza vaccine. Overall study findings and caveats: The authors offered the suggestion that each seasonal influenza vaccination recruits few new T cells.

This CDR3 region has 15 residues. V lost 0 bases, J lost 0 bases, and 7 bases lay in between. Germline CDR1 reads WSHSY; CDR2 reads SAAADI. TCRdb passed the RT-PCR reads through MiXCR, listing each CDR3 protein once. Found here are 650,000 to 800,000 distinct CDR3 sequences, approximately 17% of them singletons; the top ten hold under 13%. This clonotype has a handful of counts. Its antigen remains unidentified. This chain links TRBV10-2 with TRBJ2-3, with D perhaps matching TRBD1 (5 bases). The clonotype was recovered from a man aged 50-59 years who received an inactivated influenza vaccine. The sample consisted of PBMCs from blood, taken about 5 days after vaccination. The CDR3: CASSESGVSTDTQYF. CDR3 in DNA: TGCGCCAGCAGTGAGTCAGGGGTTAGCACAGATACGCAGTATTTT.